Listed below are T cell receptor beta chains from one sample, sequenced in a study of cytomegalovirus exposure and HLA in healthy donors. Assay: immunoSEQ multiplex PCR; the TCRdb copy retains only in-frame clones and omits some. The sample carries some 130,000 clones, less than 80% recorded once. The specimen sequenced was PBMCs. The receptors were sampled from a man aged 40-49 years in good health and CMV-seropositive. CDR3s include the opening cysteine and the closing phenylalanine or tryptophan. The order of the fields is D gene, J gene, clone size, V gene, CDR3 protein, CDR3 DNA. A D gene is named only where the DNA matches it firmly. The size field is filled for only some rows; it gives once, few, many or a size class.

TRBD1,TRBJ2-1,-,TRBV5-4,CASSWGTGEIEQFF,TGTGCCAGCAGCTGGGGGACAGGGGAGATTGAGCAGTTCTTC
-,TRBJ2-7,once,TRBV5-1,CASSLGFREAGYEQYF,TGCGCCAGCAGCTTGGGATTCCGCGAGGCAGGGTACGAGCAGTACTTC
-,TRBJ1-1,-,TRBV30,CAWSVQPRTEAFF,TGTGCCTGGAGTGTACAGCCCAGGACTGAAGCTTTCTTT
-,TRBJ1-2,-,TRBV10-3,CAISGRDTADYGYTF,TGTGCCATCAGTGGCCGGGACACCGCGGACTATGGCTACACCTTC
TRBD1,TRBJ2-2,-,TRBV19,CASRGQGVITGELFF,TGTGCCAGTAGGGGACAGGGGGTAATCACCGGGGAGCTGTTTTTT
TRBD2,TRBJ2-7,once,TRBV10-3,CAISDAGGTYEQYF,TGTGCCATCAGTGACGCGGGAGGAACCTACGAGCAGTACTTC
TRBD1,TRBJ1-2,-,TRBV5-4,CASSSDRQGSGYGYTF,TGTGCCAGCAGCAGCGATCGACAGGGCTCAGGCTATGGCTACACCTTC
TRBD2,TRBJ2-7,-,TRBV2,CASSIEGREALDEQYF,TGTGCCAGCAGTATCGAGGGCCGGGAGGCTCTGGACGAGCAGTACTTC
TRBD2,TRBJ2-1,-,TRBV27,CASSPSLAGDFSEQFF,TGTGCCAGCAGTCCCTCCCTAGCGGGAGACTTCAGTGAGCAGTTCTTC
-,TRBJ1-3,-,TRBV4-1,CASSLYSRNTIYF,TGCGCCAGCAGCCTTTATTCTAGAAACACCATATATTTT
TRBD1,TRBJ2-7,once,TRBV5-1,CASSTGQGYEQYF,TGCGCCAGCAGCACCGGACAGGGCTACGAGCAGTACTTC
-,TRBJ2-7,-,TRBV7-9,CASSLPGSYEQYF,TGTGCCAGCAGCCTACCGGGTTCCTACGAGCAGTACTTC
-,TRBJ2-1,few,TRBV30,CAWSVLSNEQFF,TGTGCCTGGAGTGTACTTAGCAATGAGCAGTTCTTC
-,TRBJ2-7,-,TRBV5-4,CASRLEGFSYEQYF,TGTGCCAGCAGATTAGAGGGATTCTCCTACGAGCAGTACTTC
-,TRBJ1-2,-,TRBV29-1,CSVVGGENYGYTF,TGCAGCGTTGTCGGGGGTGAGAACTATGGCTACACCTTC
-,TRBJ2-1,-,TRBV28,CASRTYNEQFF,TGTGCCAGCAGGACTTACAATGAGCAGTTCTTC
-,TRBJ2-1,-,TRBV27,CATRRDIYNEQFF,TGTGCCACCCGGCGGGATATCTACAATGAGCAGTTCTTC
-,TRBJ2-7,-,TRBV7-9,CASSPRGEYEQYF,TGTGCCAGCAGCCCACGCGGCGAGTACGAGCAGTACTTC
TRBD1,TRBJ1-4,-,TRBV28,CASSSIRDRDEKLFF,TGTGCCAGCAGTTCGATCCGGGACAGGGATGAAAAACTGTTTTTT
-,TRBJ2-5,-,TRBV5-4,CASSLGFGEKTQYF,TGTGCCAGCAGCTTGGGGTTCGGGGAGAAGACCCAGTACTTC
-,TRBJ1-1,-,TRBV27,CASSFPGRGAFF,TGTGCCAGCAGTTTCCCCGGCAGGGGAGCTTTCTTT
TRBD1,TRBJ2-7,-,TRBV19,CASSMVSRGRYEQYF,TGTGCCAGTAGTATGGTGAGCAGGGGGCGGTACGAGCAGTACTTC
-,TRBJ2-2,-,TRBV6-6,CASSFVPGARGGELFF,TGTGCCAGCAGTTTCGTGCCGGGCGCCAGGGGTGGGGAGCTGTTTTTT
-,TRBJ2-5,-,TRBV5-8,CASSFRRDQETQYF,TGTGCCAGCAGCTTTCGGCGGGATCAAGAGACCCAGTACTTC
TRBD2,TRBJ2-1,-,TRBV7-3,CASSQLPTGIGGNEQFF,TGTGCCAGCAGCCAACTTCCGACGGGAATCGGGGGGAATGAGCAGTTCTTC
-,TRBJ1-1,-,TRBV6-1,CASSDRLEGNTEAFF,TGTGCCAGCAGCGATCGACTGGAGGGGAACACTGAAGCTTTCTTT
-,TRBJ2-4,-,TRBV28,CASSPTGTIAKNIQYF,TGTGCCAGCAGTCCGACCGGTACTATAGCCAAAAACATTCAGTACTTC
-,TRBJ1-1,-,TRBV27,CASSLRLQGWTEAFF,TGTGCCAGCAGTTTACGTCTACAGGGTTGGACTGAAGCTTTCTTT
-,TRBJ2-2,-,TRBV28,CASSPTGVGAGELFF,TGTGCCAGCAGTCCCACGGGGGTGGGTGCCGGGGAGCTGTTTTTT
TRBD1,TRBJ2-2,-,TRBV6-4,CASTADRGAGELFF,TGTGCCAGCACAGCAGACAGGGGCGCCGGGGAGCTGTTTTTT
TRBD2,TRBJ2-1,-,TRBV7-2,CASSLDGRATYNEQFF,TGTGCCAGCAGCTTAGACGGGAGGGCAACCTACAATGAGCAGTTCTTC
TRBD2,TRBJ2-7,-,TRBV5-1,CASRGAGGPSSYEQYF,TGCGCCAGCAGGGGAGCGGGGGGCCCTTCCTCCTACGAGCAGTACTTC
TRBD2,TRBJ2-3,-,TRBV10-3,CAIRPTSGSLDTQYF,TGTGCCATCAGGCCGACTAGCGGGAGCCTTGATACGCAGTATTTT
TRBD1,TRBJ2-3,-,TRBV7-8,CASSLGQGDGDTQYF,TGTGCCAGCAGCTTGGGACAGGGGGACGGAGATACGCAGTATTTT
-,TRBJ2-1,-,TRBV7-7,CASRRRRGEQFF,TGTGCCAGCAGACGGCGTCGAGGAGAGCAGTTCTTC
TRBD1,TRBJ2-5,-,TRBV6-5,CASSSPTGVEQYF,TGTGCCAGCAGTTCGCCGACAGGGGTTGAGCAGTACTTC
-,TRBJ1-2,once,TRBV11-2,CASSLKWGRPYGYTF,TGTGCCAGCAGCTTAAAGTGGGGCAGACCCTATGGCTACACCTTC
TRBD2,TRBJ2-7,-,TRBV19,CARPIRRLAGIHYEQYF,TGTGCCAGACCAATCAGGAGACTAGCGGGGATTCACTACGAGCAGTACTTC
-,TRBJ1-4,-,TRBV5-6,CASSLQGPNINEKLFF,TGTGCCAGCAGCTTGCAGGGCCCAAACATTAATGAAAAACTGTTTTTT
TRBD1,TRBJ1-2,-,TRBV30,CAWSLPGQGDYGYTF,TGTGCCTGGAGTTTACCGGGACAGGGGGACTATGGCTACACCTTC